The clone carrying this TCR beta chain occurred many times. From germline, CDR1 is MNHNS and CDR2 SASEGT. Trimming took 7 bases from V and 0 from J, leaving 10 bases between them. This CDR3 is built from 14 residues. TCR beta libraries were built with iRepertoire HTBI primers and Arm-PCR of CDR3 regions. TCRdb analysed the multiplex PCR reads with MiXCR anew, one entry per CDR3 protein. The sample shows a few hundred thousand distinct CDR3 sequences, under 20% of them seen only once. The source of the sample is a study of regulatory T cells in long-lasting Graves disease. Time point defined: newly diagnosed GD, antithyroid drugs for less than 3 months. With RNA extracted from PBMCs as input, the TCR library was made. This same sample was also part of a study on T cells in Graves' hyperthyroidism and ophthalmopathy.

This TCR derives from a woman aged 25 to 39 with Graves disease. The sequencing here drew on peripheral blood mononuclear cells (PBMCs), taken at new diagnosis, from a patient treated with antithyroid drugs. This chain connects TRBV6-1 to TRBJ1-5, with TRBD1 as a possible D gene (5 bases). The DNA for the CDR3 is TGTGCCAGCACCCAGGGAACTAGCAATCAGCCCCAGCATTTT. It specifies CASTQGTSNQPQHF.